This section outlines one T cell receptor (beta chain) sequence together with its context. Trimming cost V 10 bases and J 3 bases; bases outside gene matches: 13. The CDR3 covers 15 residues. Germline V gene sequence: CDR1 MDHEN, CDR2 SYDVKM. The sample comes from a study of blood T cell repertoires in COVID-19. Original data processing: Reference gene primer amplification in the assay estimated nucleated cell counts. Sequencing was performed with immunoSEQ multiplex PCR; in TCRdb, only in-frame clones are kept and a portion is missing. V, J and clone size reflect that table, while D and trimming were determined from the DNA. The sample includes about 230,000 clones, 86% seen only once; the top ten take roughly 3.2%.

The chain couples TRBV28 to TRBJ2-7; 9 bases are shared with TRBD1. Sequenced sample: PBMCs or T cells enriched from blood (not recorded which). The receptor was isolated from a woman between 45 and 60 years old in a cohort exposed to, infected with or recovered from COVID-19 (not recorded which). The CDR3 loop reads CATERTGQGLYEQYF. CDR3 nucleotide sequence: TGTGCCACCGAAAGGACGGGACAGGGACTCTACGAGCAGTACTTC.